The 32 T cell receptor beta chains given below trace back to one sample, sequenced in a study of response to subunit inactivated influenza vaccine. TCRdb itself ran the RT-PCR reads through MiXCR, one entry per CDR3 protein. The table includes some 640,000 distinct CDR3 sequences, around 13% detected once. Material: PBMCs from blood, obtained 14 to 15 days before vaccination. These receptors were taken from a man aged 45-65 years who received an inactivated influenza vaccine.

The genes are TRBV5-1 and TRBJ1-1, with 8 bases lining up with TRBD1. Germline V CDR1 and CDR2: SGHRS, YFSETQ. V lost 6 bases to trimming and J lost 3 bases; unmatched junction nucleotides: 7. This CDR3 is built from 14 residues. The CDR3 sequence: CASKQGVGDTEAFF. The CDR3 DNA is TGCGCCAGCAAACAGGGGGTTGGAGACACTGAAGCTTTCTTT.

This clonotype turned up a few times. This chain links TRBV4-2 with TRBJ2-3, with a tentative D call TRBD2 (6 bases). Germline V CDR1 and CDR2: LGHNA, YNFKEQ. Trimming removed 1 base from V and 0 bases from J, with 17 bases in between. The CDR3 is made up of 18 amino acids. The CDR3 is CASSQGSSGRFSTDTQYF. The CDR3 DNA reads as TGTGCCAGCAGCCAAGGGAGTAGCGGAAGATTTAGCACAGATACGCAGTATTTT.

The V gene is TRBV20-1, the J gene TRBJ2-3, with 10 positions matching TRBD2. This CDR3 has 14 residues. From germline, CDR1 is DFQATT and CDR2 SNEGSKA (reference sequence). J gave up 2 bases and V 6 bases, and 5 bases lay outside the gene matches. The CDR3 sequence: CSAKAGGNTDTQYF. CDR3 bases: TGCAGTGCAAAAGCGGGAGGGAACACAGATACGCAGTATTTT.

The chain combines TRBV7-9 with TRBJ1-6; possible D gene TRBD1, 6 bases. The CDR3 consists of 15 residues. V was clipped by 4 bases and J by 5 bases, with 12 bases between them. From germline, CDR1 is SEHNR and CDR2 FQNEAQ (reference sequence). The chain's CDR3 is CASSSGAGDNSPLHF. CDR3 coding DNA: TGTGCCAGCAGCTCCGGGGCAGGGGATAATTCACCCCTCCACTTT.

This clonotype was observed a few times. The chain joins TRBV12-3 or TRBV12-4 to TRBJ2-1; the D gene is possibly TRBD1 (7 bases). This CDR3 has 13 residues. V was pared by 10 bases and J by 6 bases, with 16 bases between. The CDR3 loop is CATAGQNINEQFF. CDR3 coding DNA: TGTGCCACCGCGGGACAGAACATCAATGAGCAGTTCTTC.

The chain links TRBV11-2 to TRBJ2-7; TRBD2 is a possible D gene (6 bases). Germline V CDR1 and CDR2: SGHAT, FQNNGV. This CDR3 is built from 13 residues. Trimming cost V 5 bases and J 6 bases, with 14 bases left between them. The CDR3 reads CASSPGGPREQYF. Here the CDR3 DNA reads TGTGCCAGCAGCCCCGGGGGACCCCGCGAGCAGTACTTC.

This clonotype was seen at least ten times. The chain joins TRBV21-1 to TRBJ1-6. TRBV21-1 is flagged as a pseudogene. CDR3 length: 16 residues. The CDR3: CASSNPQISANSPLHF. The CDR3 coding sequence is TGTGCCAGCAGCAACCCACAGATCTCGGCTAATTCACCCCTCCACTTT.

This clonotype has a handful of counts. This sequence joins TRBV5-1 and TRBJ2-5, with TRBD2 matching 7 bases. The CDR3 spans 18 residues. Germline loops: CDR1 SGHRS, CDR2 YFSETQ. The V and J ends lost 1 base and 0 bases, in that order; junction bases with no gene match: 12. The CDR3 region has the DNA TGCGCCAGCAGCTTGCTTTTTCGGGACTACCTAAACCAAGAGACCCAGTACTTC. Protein product: CASSLLFRDYLNQETQYF.

The chain uses TRBV6-5 and TRBJ2-1; D might be TRBD1 (5 bases). The V gene's germline CDR1 is MNHEY and CDR2 SVGAGI. V was cut by 3 bases and J by 6 bases, with 15 bases left in between. The CDR3 loop spans 15 amino acids. The CDR3 loop is CASSYLGTGVNEQFF. The CDR3 coding sequence is TGTGCCAGCAGTTATCTGGGAACAGGCGTCAATGAGCAGTTCTTC.

This chain links TRBV7-9 with TRBJ2-1; D is unclear. Germline loops: CDR1 SEHNR, CDR2 FQNEAQ (reference sequence). The CDR3 contains 13 residues. Between the trimmed V and J ends, which lost 0 bases and 15 bases, there was a span of 15 bases. CDR3 in amino acids: CASSLANGLVRFF. CDR3 bases: TGTGCCAGCAGCTTAGCGAATGGTCTAGTGCGGTTCTTC.

V is TRBV12-3 or TRBV12-4 and J is TRBJ2-3, with a possible D match to TRBD1 (8 bases). V was clipped by 6 bases and J by 3 bases, with 16 bases between them. This CDR3 is built from 15 residues. CDR3 sequence reads: CASSTDREGTDTQYF. The CDR3 bases are TGTGCCAGCAGCACGGACAGGGAGGGGACAGATACGCAGTATTTT.

This clonotype was detected only a few times. V is TRBV7-9 and J is TRBJ2-7; 9 nucleotides align to TRBD1. V trimming: 5 bases; J trimming: 1 base; junction bases outside the gene matches: 9. The CDR3 is made up of 16 amino acids. From germline, CDR1 is SEHNR and CDR2 FQNEAQ (reference sequence). Written as DNA, the CDR3 is TGTGCCAGCAGCCCTAGGAGGACAGGGGTATCCTACGAGCAGTACTTC. Amino acids: CASSPRRTGVSYEQYF.

V is TRBV2 and J is TRBJ1-6; TRBD1 agrees at 8 bases. The germline gives CDR1 SNHLY, CDR2 FYNNEI. The ends lost 5 bases at V and 9 bases at J; junction bases unmatched: 9. This CDR3 has 15 residues. Here the CDR3 DNA reads TGTGCCAGCAGTCCGGACAGGGTTATGGGTTCACCCCTCCACTTT. Protein: CASSPDRVMGSPLHF.

This clonotype was detected a few times. This rearrangement joins TRBV18 to TRBJ2-3, with D uncertain. The ends were cut back, 6 bases at V and 6 bases at J, with 4 bases in the middle. The CDR3 has 10 amino acids. Germline assignment: CDR1 KGHSH and CDR2 LQKENI. The CDR3 here is CASSTDTQYF. The CDR3 DNA is TGTGCCAGCTCTACGGATACGCAGTATTTT.

This clonotype has just a few counts. The chain links TRBV6-2 or TRBV6-3 to TRBJ1-1; the match to TRBD1 covers 12 bases. CDR1 is MNHEY and CDR2 is SVGEGT in the germline V gene. V was pared by 10 bases and J by 11 bases, with 5 bases of the junction left unmatched. CDR3 length: 11 residues. The CDR3 coding sequence is TGTGCCACCGGGACAGGGGGCCACGCTTTCTTT. It codes for CATGTGGHAFF.

This chain connects TRBV4-1 to TRBJ2-3; 7 bases match TRBD2. The CDR3 loop spans 16 amino acids. Germline values: CDR1 MGHRA, CDR2 YSYEKL. Trimming cost V 2 bases and J 4 bases; bases outside gene matches: 9. The CDR3 DNA reads as TGCGCCAGCAGCCAACTTCCGGCGGGGGTGGCAGATACGCAGTATTTT. Translating it yields CASSQLPAGVADTQYF.

This clonotype was counted ten times or more. The chain uses TRBV9 and TRBJ2-7, with D tentatively TRBD1 (5 bases). CDR3 length: 14 amino acids. Trimming cost V 0 bases and J 4 bases, with 11 bases left between them. Germline CDR1 and CDR2: SGDLS and YYNGEE. The CDR3 loop reads CASSVAPGKYEQYF. The DNA of the CDR3 is TGTGCCAGCAGCGTAGCCCCAGGGAAATACGAGCAGTACTTC.

This sequence joins TRBV7-8 and TRBJ2-2; the D is unclear. Trimming took 9 bases from V and 6 from J, leaving 11 bases between them. The CDR3 is made up of 12 amino acids. CDR1 SGHVS and CDR2 FQNEAQ come from the germline V gene. The CDR3 loop reads CASGPRAGELFF. The CDR3 bases are TGTGCCAGTGGGCCCCGAGCCGGGGAGCTGTTTTTT.

This clonotype was observed a few times. V and J are TRBV2 and TRBJ1-2, with 12 bases lining up with TRBD1. V gave up 5 bases and J gave up 7 bases; unmatched junction bases: 14. CDR3 length: 17 residues. The germline V gene encodes CDR1 SNHLY and CDR2 FYNNEI. The CDR3 loop reads CASSLTGQGAFSPGYTF. DNA of the CDR3: TGTGCCAGCAGTCTAACGGGACAGGGGGCTTTTTCCCCTGGCTACACCTTC.

The chain joins TRBV14 to TRBJ2-1, with 7 bases fitting TRBD2. The CDR3 has 14 residues. V lost 8 bases to trimming and J lost 4 bases; unmatched junction nucleotides: 8. CDR1 and CDR2 from the germline V gene are SGHDN and FVKESK. The CDR3 region has the DNA TGTGCCAGCGCCCCGGGACTACTATACAATGAGCAGTTCTTC. Its protein product is CASAPGLLYNEQFF. The entire variable domain, with the rest obtained from reference TRBV14 and TRBJ2-1, is as follows: EAGVTQFPSHSVIEKGQTVTLRCDPISGHDNLYWYRRVMGKEIKFLLHFVKESKQDESGMPNNRFLAERTGGTYSTLKVQPAELEDSGVYFCASAPGLLYNEQFFGPGTRLTVL.

The V and J genes are TRBV27 and TRBJ1-5; D is unresolved. This CDR3 region has 13 residues. From germline, CDR1 is MNHEY and CDR2 SMNVEV (reference sequence). V was pared by 0 bases and J by 3 bases, with 3 bases between. The CDR3 reads CASSLSFNQPQHF. In DNA form, the CDR3 reads TGTGCCAGCAGTTTATCTTTCAATCAGCCCCAGCATTTT.

This clonotype has a handful of counts. This chain connects TRBV7-2 to TRBJ2-7; unclear D gene. CDR1 and CDR2 (germline): SGHTA, FQGNSA. The CDR3 is made up of 13 amino acids. V dropped 5 bases and J dropped 3 bases, with 11 bases sitting between them. The CDR3 DNA sequence: TGTGCCAGCAGCGTCTACTTAAACTACGAGCAGTACTTC. Its translation: CASSVYLNYEQYF.

This clonotype was detected many times. The gene calls are TRBV5-1 and TRBJ2-2; 7 bases fit TRBD2. Germline V gene lookup returns CDR1 SGHRS and CDR2 YFSETQ. The CDR3 spans 15 residues. The ends lost 1 base at V and 5 bases at J; junction bases unmatched: 5. This CDR3 is CASSLLAGETGELFF. CDR3 coding DNA: TGCGCCAGCAGCTTGCTTGCGGGGGAGACCGGGGAGCTGTTTTTT.

This clonotype has at least ten counts. The chain combines TRBV11-2 with TRBJ2-2; D possibly corresponds to TRBD2 (5 bases). This CDR3 spans 14 amino acids. Between the trimmed V and J ends, which lost 1 base and 3 bases, there was a span of 6 bases. Germline CDR1 SGHAT, CDR2 FQNNGV. In DNA form, the CDR3 reads TGTGCCAGCAGCTTAGGACTACACACCGGGGAGCTGTTTTTT. Encoded protein: CASSLGLHTGELFF.

This clonotype came up a few times. This chain joins TRBV7-9 and TRBJ1-2; D is unclear. V was shortened by 5 bases and J by 10 bases, with 11 bases between the two germline ends. The germline CDR1 and CDR2 sequences are SEHNR and FQNEAQ (reference sequence). This CDR3 comprises 11 residues. The CDR3: CASSAPPPYTF. In DNA form, the CDR3 reads TGTGCCAGCAGCGCTCCCCCTCCCTACACCTTC.

This clonotype showed up just a few times. The chain combines TRBV4-1 with TRBJ2-6; D might be TRBD2 (5 bases). CDR1 is MGHRA, CDR2 YSYEKL, per germline. This CDR3 has 15 amino acids. V lost 0 bases and J lost 7, with 10 bases in between. The CDR3 loop reads CASSQDQDLANVLTF. CDR3 DNA sequence: TGCGCCAGCAGCCAAGATCAGGACTTAGCCAACGTCCTGACTTTC.

The table lists this clonotype with a few counts. The J gene is TRBJ1-3, the V gene TRBV12-3 or TRBV12-4; D is unclear. CDR3 length equals 13 residues. Trimming pared 6 bases from V and 0 bases from J, leaving 6 bases between. For the CDR3, the DNA is TGTGCCAGCAGGGGAAACTCTGGAAACACCATATATTTT. This codes for CASRGNSGNTIYF.

This clonotype has just a few counts. The chain carries TRBV15 and TRBJ1-5; D gene uncertain. V was pared by 0 bases and J by 9 bases, with 12 bases between. CDR3 size: 14 residues. CDR1 is LNHNV and CDR2 is YYDKDF in the germline V gene (reference sequence). The DNA for the CDR3 is TGTGCCACCAGCAGAGATAAGAAGGGTGGGCCCCAGCATTTT. Protein: CATSRDKKGGPQHF.

The chain has TRBV5-1 and TRBJ2-2; no definite D call. Trimming cost V 4 bases and J 2 bases, with 15 bases left between them. Germline loops: CDR1 SGHRS, CDR2 YFSETQ. The CDR3 contains 16 residues. The chain's CDR3 is CASSATIDLNTGELFF. The CDR3 nucleotides read TGCGCCAGCAGCGCCACTATCGACCTTAACACCGGGGAGCTGTTTTTT. Combining the CDR3 with reference TRBV5-1 and TRBJ2-2 gives the whole variable domain KAGVTQTPRYLIKTRGQQVTLSCSPISGHRSVSWYQQTPGQGLQFLFEYFSETQRNKGNFPGRFSGRQFSNSRSEMNVSTLELGDSALYLCASSATIDLNTGELFFGEGSRLTVL.

This clonotype has just a few counts. The rearrangement uses TRBV12-3 or TRBV12-4 and TRBJ1-5; D not certain. Trimming stripped 7 bases from V and 3 bases from J, with 13 bases between. This CDR3 region has 14 residues. The CDR3: CASTPDGVNQPQHF. Written as DNA, the CDR3 is TGTGCCAGCACCCCGGACGGAGTCAATCAGCCCCAGCATTTT.

Here the CDR3 reads CSALRSFVRGGNTEAFF. CDR3 nucleotide sequence: TGCAGTGCTCTCCGGTCCTTTGTCCGGGGGGGGAACACTGAAGCTTTCTTT. J is TRBJ1-1 and V is TRBV20-1; possible D gene TRBD1, 5 bases. Trimming cost V 5 bases and J 1 base, with 23 bases left between them. The CDR3 contains 17 residues. Germline lookup yields CDR1 DFQATT and CDR2 SNEGSKA (reference sequence).

The chain employs TRBV12-3 or TRBV12-4 and TRBJ2-6; TRBD1 matches 9 bases. This CDR3 has 18 amino acids. The V segment lost 3 bases and the J segment 0 bases; nucleotides outside the gene matches: 6. The CDR3, as DNA: TGTGCCAGCAGTTTCGGACAGGGGAAAAGCTCTGGGGCCAACGTCCTGACTTTC. Translating it yields CASSFGQGKSSGANVLTF.